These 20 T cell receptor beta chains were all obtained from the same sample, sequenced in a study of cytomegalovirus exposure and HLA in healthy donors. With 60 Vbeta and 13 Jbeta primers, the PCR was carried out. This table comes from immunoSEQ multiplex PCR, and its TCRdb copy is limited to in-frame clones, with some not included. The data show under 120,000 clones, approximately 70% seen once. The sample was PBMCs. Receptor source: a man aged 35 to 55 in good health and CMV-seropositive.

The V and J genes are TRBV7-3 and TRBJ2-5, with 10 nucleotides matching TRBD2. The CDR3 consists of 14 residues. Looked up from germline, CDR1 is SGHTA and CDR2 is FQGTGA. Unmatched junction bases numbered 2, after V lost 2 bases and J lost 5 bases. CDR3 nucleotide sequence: TGTGCCAGCAGCTTAGTAGCGGGAGGTGAGACCCAGTACTTC. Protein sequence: CASSLVAGGETQYF. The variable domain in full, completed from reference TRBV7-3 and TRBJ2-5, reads GAGVSQTPSNKVTEKGKYVELRCDPISGHTALYWYRQSLGQGPEFLIYFQGTGAADDSGLPNDRFFAVRPEGSVSTLKIQRTERGDSAVYLCASSLVAGGETQYFGPGTRLLVL.

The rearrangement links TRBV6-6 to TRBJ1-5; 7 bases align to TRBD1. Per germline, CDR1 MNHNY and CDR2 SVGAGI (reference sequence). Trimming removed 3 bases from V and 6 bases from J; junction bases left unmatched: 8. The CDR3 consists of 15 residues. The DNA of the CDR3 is TGTGCCAGCAGTTATGGAACAGGGGTGGGTCAGCCCCAGCATTTT. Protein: CASSYGTGVGQPQHF.

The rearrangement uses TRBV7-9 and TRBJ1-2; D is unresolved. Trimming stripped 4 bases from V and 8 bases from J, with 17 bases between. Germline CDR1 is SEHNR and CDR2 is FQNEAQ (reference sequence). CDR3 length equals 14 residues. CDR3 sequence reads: CASSSISGWVGYTF. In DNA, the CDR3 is TGTGCCAGCAGCTCAATATCGGGTTGGGTCGGCTACACCTTC.

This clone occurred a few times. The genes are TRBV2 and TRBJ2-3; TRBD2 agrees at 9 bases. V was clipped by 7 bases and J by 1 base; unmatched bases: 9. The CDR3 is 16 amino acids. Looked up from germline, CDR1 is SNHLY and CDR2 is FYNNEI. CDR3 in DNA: TGTGCCAGCACGCCTAGCGGGACCGCGGGCACAGATACGCAGTATTTT. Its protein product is CASTPSGTAGTDTQYF.

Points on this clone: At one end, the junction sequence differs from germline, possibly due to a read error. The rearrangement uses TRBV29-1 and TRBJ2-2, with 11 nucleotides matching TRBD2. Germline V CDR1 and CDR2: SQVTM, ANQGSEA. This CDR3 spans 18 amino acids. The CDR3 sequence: CSVEPSGRSATNTGELLF. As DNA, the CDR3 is TGCAGCGTTGAGCCTAGCGGGAGGTCCGCAACCAACACCGGGGAGCTGCTTTTT.

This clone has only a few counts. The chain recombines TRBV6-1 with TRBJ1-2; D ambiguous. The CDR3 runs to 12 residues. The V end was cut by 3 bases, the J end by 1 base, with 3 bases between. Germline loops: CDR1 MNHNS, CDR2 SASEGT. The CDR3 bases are TGTGCCAGCAGTGATATTAACTATGGCTACACCTTC. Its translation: CASSDINYGYTF.

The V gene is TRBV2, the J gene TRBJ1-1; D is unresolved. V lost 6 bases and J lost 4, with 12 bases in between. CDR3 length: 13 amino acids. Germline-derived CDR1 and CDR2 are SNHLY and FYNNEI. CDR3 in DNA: TGTGCCAGCAGGTTCGAACGGGGCACTGAAGCTTTCTTT. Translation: CASRFERGTEAFF.

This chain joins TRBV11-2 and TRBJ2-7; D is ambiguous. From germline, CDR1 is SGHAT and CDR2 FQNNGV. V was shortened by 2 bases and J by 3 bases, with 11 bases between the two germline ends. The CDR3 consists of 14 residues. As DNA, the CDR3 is TGTGCCAGCAGCTTAACCAGCGTCGGCTACGAGCAGTACGTC. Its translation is CASSLTSVGYEQYV.

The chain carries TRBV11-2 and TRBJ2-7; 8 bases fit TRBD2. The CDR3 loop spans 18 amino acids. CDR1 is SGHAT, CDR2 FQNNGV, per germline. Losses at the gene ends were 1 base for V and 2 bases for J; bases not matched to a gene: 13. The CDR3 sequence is CASSLALRGGLLPYEQYV. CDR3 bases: TGTGCCAGCAGCTTAGCTCTTCGGGGGGGACTGCTGCCCTACGAGCAGTACGTC.

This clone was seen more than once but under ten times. The CDR3: CASSFDNREAFF. DNA for the CDR3: TGCGCCAGCAGCTTCGACAATAGAGAAGCTTTCTTT. V and J are TRBV5-1 and TRBJ1-1; D is ambiguous. The ends were cut back, 2 bases at V and 8 bases at J, with 10 bases in the middle. CDR3 length equals 12 residues. Germline V gives CDR1 SGHRS, CDR2 YFSETQ. The variable domain in full, completed from reference TRBV5-1 and TRBJ1-1, reads KAGVTQTPRYLIKTRGQQVTLSCSPISGHRSVSWYQQTPGQGLQFLFEYFSETQRNKGNFPGRFSGRQFSNSRSEMNVSTLELGDSALYLCASSFDNREAFFGQGTRLTVV.

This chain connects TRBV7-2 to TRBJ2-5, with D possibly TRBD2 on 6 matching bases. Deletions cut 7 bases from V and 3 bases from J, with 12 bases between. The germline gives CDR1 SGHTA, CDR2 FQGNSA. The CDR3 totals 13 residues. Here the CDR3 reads CASTVGGKETQYF. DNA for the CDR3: TGTGCCAGCACCGTCGGCGGGAAAGAGACCCAGTACTTC.

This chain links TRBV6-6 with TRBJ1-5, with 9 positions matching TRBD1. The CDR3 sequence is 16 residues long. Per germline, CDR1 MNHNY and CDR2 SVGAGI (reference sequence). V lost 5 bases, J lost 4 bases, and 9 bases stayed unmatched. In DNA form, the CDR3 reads TGTGCCAGCAGTCCTTTCGGGACAGGGCCGAATCAGCCCCAGCATTTT. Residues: CASSPFGTGPNQPQHF.

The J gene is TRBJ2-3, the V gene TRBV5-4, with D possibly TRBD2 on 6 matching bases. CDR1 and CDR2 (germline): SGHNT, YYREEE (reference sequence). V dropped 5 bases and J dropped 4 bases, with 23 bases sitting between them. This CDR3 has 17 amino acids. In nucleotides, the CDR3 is TGTGCCAGCAGAATAGATCGGGGGACCAGCCGCCCAGATACGCAGTATTTT. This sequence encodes CASRIDRGTSRPDTQYF.

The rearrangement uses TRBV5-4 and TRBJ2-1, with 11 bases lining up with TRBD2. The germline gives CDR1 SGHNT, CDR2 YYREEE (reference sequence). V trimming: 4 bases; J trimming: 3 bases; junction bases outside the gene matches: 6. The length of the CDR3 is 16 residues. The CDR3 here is CASSIYGTSGYNEQFF. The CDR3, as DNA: TGTGCCAGCAGCATATACGGGACTAGCGGCTACAATGAGCAGTTCTTC.

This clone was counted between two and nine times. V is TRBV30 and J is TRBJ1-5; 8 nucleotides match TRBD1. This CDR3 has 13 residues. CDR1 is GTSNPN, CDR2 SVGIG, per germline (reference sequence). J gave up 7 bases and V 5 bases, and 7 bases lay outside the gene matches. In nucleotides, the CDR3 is TGTGCCTGGGGACAGGGTTCACGGCAGCCCCAGCATTTT. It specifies CAWGQGSRQPQHF.

As DNA, the CDR3 is TGTGCCAGCAGAGGGGCAGGCCAAGAGACCCAGTACTTC. Its translation is CASRGAGQETQYF. This chain joins TRBV6-5 and TRBJ2-5; D might be TRBD1 (5 bases). V was pared by 6 bases and J by 1 base, with 9 bases between. CDR1 is MNHEY, CDR2 SVGAGI, per germline. The CDR3 has 13 amino acids.

CDR3 sequence reads: CATSRDPTGAVETQYF. CDR3 nucleotide sequence: TGTGCCACCAGCAGAGATCCGACGGGAGCCGTAGAGACCCAGTACTTC. V is TRBV15 and J is TRBJ2-5; D perhaps matches TRBD2 (6 bases). This CDR3 has 16 residues. Germline loops: CDR1 LNHNV, CDR2 YYDKDF (reference sequence). The germline V and J ends were trimmed by 0 bases and 4 bases, with 15 bases remaining between them. Drawing the rest from reference TRBV15 and TRBJ2-5, the complete variable domain is DAMVIQNPRYQVTQFGKPVTLSCSQTLNHNVMYWYQQKSSQAPKLLFHYYDKDFNNEADTPDNFQSRRPNTSFCFLDIRSPGLGDTAMYLCATSRDPTGAVETQYFGPGTRLLVL.

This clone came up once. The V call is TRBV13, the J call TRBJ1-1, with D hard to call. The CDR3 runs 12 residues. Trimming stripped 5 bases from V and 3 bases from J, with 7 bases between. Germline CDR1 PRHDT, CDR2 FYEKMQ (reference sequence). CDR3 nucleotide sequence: TGTGCCAGCAGCCCCTCCGACACTGAAGCTTTCTTT. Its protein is CASSPSDTEAFF.

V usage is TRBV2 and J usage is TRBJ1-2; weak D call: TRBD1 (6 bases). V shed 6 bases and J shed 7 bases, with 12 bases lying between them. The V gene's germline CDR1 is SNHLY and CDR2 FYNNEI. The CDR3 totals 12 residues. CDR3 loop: CASSPRGSGYTF. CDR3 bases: TGTGCCAGCAGCCCCAGGGGCTCTGGCTACACCTTC.

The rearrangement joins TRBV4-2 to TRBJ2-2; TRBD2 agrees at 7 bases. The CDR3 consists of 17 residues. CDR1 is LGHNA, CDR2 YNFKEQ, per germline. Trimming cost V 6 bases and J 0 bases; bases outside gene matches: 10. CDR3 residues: CASSSLPGGANTGELFF. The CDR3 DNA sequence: TGTGCCAGCAGTTCATTGCCGGGAGGCGCGAACACCGGGGAGCTGTTTTTT.